This TCR beta chain derives from a study of blood T cells in healthy people across ages. Study outcomes and limitations: Per million T cells, TCR beta diversity dropped roughly linearly as age increased.

This clonotype was seen only a few times. Its antigen is undetermined. With a J-beta primer mix and a sample-barcoded 5' primer, a second PCR ran about 7 to 11 cycles. In TCRdb, the 5' RACE reads were re-called with MiXCR into one record per CDR3 protein. This sample has around 1,600,000 distinct CDR3 sequences, with roughly 43% found just once. CDR1 and CDR2 (germline): DFQATT, SNEGSKA (reference sequence). Trimming shortened V by 5 bases and J by 5 bases, and 10 bases separated the two germline ends. There are 12 residues in the CDR3. Those donating, healthy Caucasian individuals from Russia, were aged roughly 6 to 90.

The specimen sequenced was blood. This TCR was sampled from a woman between 18 and 30 years old in good health. The chain recombines TRBV20-1 with TRBJ2-1; D is possibly TRBD2 (5 bases). The CDR3 here is CSAPGVHNEQFF. The CDR3 DNA follows: TGCAGTGCTCCCGGGGTCCACAATGAGCAGTTCTTC.